These T cell receptor beta chains were read from a single sample in a study of beta chain features in type 1 diabetes. Sequenced by immunoSEQ multiplex PCR; TCRdb stores in-frame clones only, minus some. This sample carries 450,000 to 600,000 clones, 30% of them seen once, and the ten largest clones take roughly 0.066%. Sequencing was carried out using naive CD4+ T cells from blood. These receptors came from a man between 18 and 29 years old in good health. CDR3s include the opening cysteine and the closing phenylalanine or tryptophan. Each record gives: clone size, V gene, J gene, D gene, CDR3 protein, CDR3 DNA. The D gene is left open where the match is weak. Not all rows give a size; the values are once, few, many and, for expanded clones, a class.

clone size: NA; V gene: TRBV15; J gene: TRBJ1-1; D gene: NA; CDR3 protein: CATSRDLQNTEAFF; CDR3 DNA: TGTGCCACCAGCAGAGACCTACAGAATACTGAAGCTTTCTTT
clone size: once; V gene: TRBV15; J gene: TRBJ2-1; D gene: TRBD2; CDR3 protein: CATSRVPGLAGGNEQFF; CDR3 DNA: TGTGCCACCAGCAGAGTACCGGGACTAGCGGGAGGTAATGAGCAGTTCTTC
clone size: NA; V gene: TRBV7-2; J gene: TRBJ2-3; D gene: NA; CDR3 protein: CASSLVGGGDTQYF; CDR3 DNA: TGTGCCAGCAGCTTAGTCGGGGGAGGAGATACGCAGTATTTT
clone size: NA; V gene: TRBV10-3; J gene: TRBJ2-1; D gene: NA; CDR3 protein: CAISAAGTYGEQFF; CDR3 DNA: TGTGCCATCAGTGCGGCAGGGACATACGGTGAGCAGTTCTTC
clone size: few; V gene: TRBV7-9; J gene: TRBJ2-7; D gene: NA; CDR3 protein: CASSLSGGYEQYF; CDR3 DNA: TGTGCCAGCAGCTTATCAGGAGGGTACGAGCAGTACTTC
clone size: NA; V gene: TRBV28; J gene: TRBJ2-1; D gene: TRBD2; CDR3 protein: CASLLRTSGISNEQFF; CDR3 DNA: TGTGCCAGCCTTTTAAGGACTAGCGGGATATCAAATGAGCAGTTCTTC
clone size: NA; V gene: TRBV29-1; J gene: TRBJ2-2; D gene: TRBD2; CDR3 protein: CSVGGLATNTGELFF; CDR3 DNA: TGCAGCGTTGGGGGACTAGCTACGAACACCGGGGAGCTGTTTTTT
clone size: NA; V gene: TRBV30; J gene: TRBJ2-1; D gene: TRBD2; CDR3 protein: CAWQTGTSETYNEQFF; CDR3 DNA: TGTGCCTGGCAAACCGGGACTAGCGAGACCTACAATGAGCAGTTCTTC
clone size: NA; V gene: TRBV7-2; J gene: TRBJ2-3; D gene: TRBD1; CDR3 protein: CASSQRQGADTQYF; CDR3 DNA: TGTGCCAGCAGCCAACGACAGGGGGCAGATACGCAGTATTTT
clone size: NA; V gene: TRBV18; J gene: TRBJ2-1; D gene: NA; CDR3 protein: CASSPPSTVDEQFF; CDR3 DNA: TGTGCCAGCTCACCACCCTCCACCGTGGATGAGCAGTTCTTC
clone size: few; V gene: TRBV6-5; J gene: TRBJ1-4; D gene: NA; CDR3 protein: CASSYSAGLEKLFF; CDR3 DNA: TGTGCCAGCAGTTACTCTGCAGGGTTAGAAAAACTGTTTTTT
clone size: NA; V gene: TRBV7-3; J gene: TRBJ2-3; D gene: TRBD2; CDR3 protein: CASSSSGRGDTQYF; CDR3 DNA: TGTGCCAGCAGCTCTAGCGGGAGGGGAGATACGCAGTATTTT
clone size: few; V gene: TRBV9; J gene: TRBJ2-2; D gene: NA; CDR3 protein: CASSVGGFATGELFF; CDR3 DNA: TGTGCCAGCAGCGTAGGAGGGTTTGCCACCGGGGAGCTGTTTTTT
clone size: NA; V gene: TRBV18; J gene: TRBJ1-2; D gene: NA; CDR3 protein: CASSPSGRGNYGYTF; CDR3 DNA: TGTGCCAGCTCACCATCAGGGAGGGGTAACTATGGCTACACCTTC
clone size: once; V gene: TRBV20-1; J gene: TRBJ2-5; D gene: NA; CDR3 protein: CSALGTTQYF; CDR3 DNA: TGCAGTGCTTTAGGGACGACCCAGTACTTC
clone size: few; V gene: TRBV7-2; J gene: TRBJ2-7; D gene: TRBD1; CDR3 protein: CASSTRTGQQYEQYF; CDR3 DNA: TGTGCCAGCAGTACAAGGACAGGGCAGCAATACGAGCAGTACTTC
clone size: few; V gene: TRBV15; J gene: TRBJ2-7; D gene: NA; CDR3 protein: CATSPRKEAGAGYEQYF; CDR3 DNA: TGTGCCACCAGCCCCCGTAAGGAGGCAGGGGCCGGCTACGAGCAGTACTTC
clone size: few; V gene: TRBV18; J gene: TRBJ2-5; D gene: NA; CDR3 protein: CASSPSPDRLATQYF; CDR3 DNA: TGTGCCAGCTCACCGAGTCCCGACAGGCTCGCGACCCAGTACTTC
clone size: NA; V gene: TRBV9; J gene: TRBJ2-7; D gene: NA; CDR3 protein: CASSAPGWPLYF; CDR3 DNA: TGTGCCAGCAGCGCCCCTGGGTGGCCGCTGTACTTC
clone size: few; V gene: TRBV5-4; J gene: TRBJ2-1; D gene: NA; CDR3 protein: CASRRDASSSYNEQFF; CDR3 DNA: TGTGCCAGCCGGAGGGACGCCTCGAGCTCCTACAATGAGCAGTTCTTC
clone size: few; V gene: TRBV5-1; J gene: TRBJ2-5; D gene: NA; CDR3 protein: CASSGGVLVTQYF; CDR3 DNA: TGCGCCAGCAGCGGCGGCGTACTGGTGACCCAGTACTTC
clone size: few; V gene: TRBV10-3; J gene: TRBJ2-3; D gene: NA; CDR3 protein: CAIGAGTDTQYF; CDR3 DNA: TGTGCCATCGGGGCCGGCACAGATACGCAGTATTTT
clone size: NA; V gene: TRBV18; J gene: TRBJ2-1; D gene: NA; CDR3 protein: CASSSAERGSNEQFF; CDR3 DNA: TGTGCCAGCTCATCCGCGGAGAGAGGGAGCAATGAGCAGTTCTTC
clone size: few; V gene: TRBV27; J gene: TRBJ2-5; D gene: TRBD1; CDR3 protein: CASSRNDRVETQYF; CDR3 DNA: TGTGCCAGCAGTCGGAACGACAGGGTGGAGACCCAGTACTTC
clone size: NA; V gene: TRBV30; J gene: TRBJ2-7; D gene: NA; CDR3 protein: CAFGTASSYEQYF; CDR3 DNA: TGTGCCTTTGGGACGGCTAGCTCCTACGAGCAGTACTTC
clone size: NA; V gene: TRBV5-6; J gene: TRBJ1-5; D gene: NA; CDR3 protein: CASSWDGGSPQHF; CDR3 DNA: TGTGCCAGCAGTTGGGACGGTGGATCGCCCCAGCATTTT